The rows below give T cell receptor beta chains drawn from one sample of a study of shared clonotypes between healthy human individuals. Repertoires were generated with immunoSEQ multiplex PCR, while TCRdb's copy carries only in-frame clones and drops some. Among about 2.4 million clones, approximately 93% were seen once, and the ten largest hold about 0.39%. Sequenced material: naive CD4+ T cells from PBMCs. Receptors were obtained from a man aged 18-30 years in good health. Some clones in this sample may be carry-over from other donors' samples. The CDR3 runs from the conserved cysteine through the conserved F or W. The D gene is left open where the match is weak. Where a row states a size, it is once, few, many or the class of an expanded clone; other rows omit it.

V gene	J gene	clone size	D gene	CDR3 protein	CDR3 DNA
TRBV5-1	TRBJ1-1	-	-	CASSLEGRLGSTEAFF	TGCGCCAGCAGCTTGGAGGGCAGGTTGGGGTCGACTGAAGCTTTCTTT
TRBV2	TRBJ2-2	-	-	CASSERGGELFF	TGTGCCAGCAGTGAAAGGGGCGGGGAGCTGTTTTTT
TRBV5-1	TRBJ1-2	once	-	CASSTQTPNYGYTF	TGCGCCAGCAGCACCCAGACACCCAACTATGGCTACACCTTC
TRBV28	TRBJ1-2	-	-	CASSSGATVERPYGYTF	TGTGCCAGCAGCTCGGGTGCCACAGTGGAGCGACCATATGGCTACACCTTC
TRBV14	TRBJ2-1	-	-	CASSQGGQRRRNEQFF	TGTGCCAGCAGCCAAGGGGGTCAAAGGAGGAGAAATGAGCAGTTCTTC
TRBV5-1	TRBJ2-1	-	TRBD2	CASSFKGGLAGATPFRYEQFF	TGCGCCAGCAGCTTTAAGGGGGGACTAGCGGGAGCCACCCCTTTTAGGTATGAGCAGTTCTTC
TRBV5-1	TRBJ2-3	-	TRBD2	CASSFGLAGTTSTDTQYF	TGCGCCAGCAGCTTTGGTCTAGCGGGAACAACAAGCACAGATACGCAGTATTTT
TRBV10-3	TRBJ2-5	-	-	CAISAIGPELQETQYF	TGTGCCATCAGTGCAATAGGTCCGGAACTCCAAGAGACCCAGTACTTC
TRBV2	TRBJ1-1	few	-	CASSVGVEFTEAFF	TGTGCCAGCAGTGTTGGGGTTGAGTTCACTGAAGCTTTCTTT
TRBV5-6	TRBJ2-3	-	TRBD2	CASSLRATSGTTDTQYF	TGTGCCAGCAGCCTCAGGGCGACTAGCGGGACCACAGATACGCAGTATTTT
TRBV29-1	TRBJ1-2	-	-	CSVELGAFNYGYTF	TGCAGCGTTGAATTGGGGGCTTTTAACTATGGCTACACCTTC
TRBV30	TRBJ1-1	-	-	CAWSRSGLGAFF	TGTGCCTGGAGCCGCTCGGGGTTGGGAGCTTTCTTT
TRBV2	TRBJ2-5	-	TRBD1	CAIARDRDEETQYF	TGTGCCATCGCCCGGGACAGGGATGAGGAGACCCAGTACTTC
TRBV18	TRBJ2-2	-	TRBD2	CASVDLAGENTGELFF	TGTGCCAGCGTGGATCTAGCGGGAGAAAACACCGGGGAGCTGTTTTTT
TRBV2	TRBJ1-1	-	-	CASSEARAFF	TGTGCCAGCAGTGAAGCTCGGGCTTTCTTT
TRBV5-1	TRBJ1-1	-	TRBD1	CASSPGQGAARNTEAFF	TGCGCCAGCAGCCCTGGACAGGGGGCAGCCCGGAACACTGAAGCTTTCTTT
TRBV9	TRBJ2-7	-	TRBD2	CASSNTGTSGVEQYF	TGTGCCAGCAGCAACACCGGGACTAGCGGGGTCGAGCAGTACTTC
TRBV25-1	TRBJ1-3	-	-	CASSPPGSGNTIYF	TGTGCCAGCAGCCCGCCGGGTTCTGGAAACACCATATATTTT
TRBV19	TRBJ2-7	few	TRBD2	CASSFRGLAGYEQYF	TGTGCCAGTAGTTTCCGAGGACTAGCGGGATACGAGCAGTACTTC
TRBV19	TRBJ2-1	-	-	CASSIEAGRGFNEQFF	TGTGCCAGTAGTATAGAAGCGGGCAGGGGCTTCAATGAGCAGTTCTTC
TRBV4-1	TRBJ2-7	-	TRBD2	CASSQGIWEGYEQYF	TGCGCCAGCAGCCAAGGAATCTGGGAGGGCTACGAGCAGTACTTC
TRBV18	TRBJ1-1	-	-	CASSGGAERMNTEAFF	TGTGCCAGCTCAGGGGGGGCGGAAAGAATGAACACTGAAGCTTTCTTT
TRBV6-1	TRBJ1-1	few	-	CASSEAGTNTEAFF	TGTGCCAGCAGTGAAGCGGGCACTAACACTGAAGCTTTCTTT
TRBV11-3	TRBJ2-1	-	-	CASSLISYGEQFF	TGTGCCAGCAGCTTAATTTCGTACGGTGAGCAGTTCTTC
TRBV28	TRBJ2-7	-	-	CASRNTYEQYF	TGTGCCAGCAGAAACACCTACGAGCAGTACTTC
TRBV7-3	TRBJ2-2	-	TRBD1	CASSQGAAGELFF	TGTGCCAGCAGCCAGGGGGCGGCCGGGGAGCTGTTTTTT
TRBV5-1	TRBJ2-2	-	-	CASSLELTGELFF	TGCGCCAGCAGCCTGGAACTCACCGGGGAGCTGTTTTTT
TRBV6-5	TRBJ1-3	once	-	CASSLGAGMRNTIYF	TGTGCCAGCAGTCTGGGGGCTGGTATGAGGAACACCATATATTTT
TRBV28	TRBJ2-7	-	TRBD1	CASSPHGGTGTYEQYF	TGTGCCAGCAGTCCCCATGGGGGGACAGGGACCTACGAGCAGTACTTC
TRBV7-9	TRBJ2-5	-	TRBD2	CASSFGLAGALQETQYF	TGTGCCAGCAGCTTTGGACTAGCGGGAGCCCTCCAAGAGACCCAGTACTTC
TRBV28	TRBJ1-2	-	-	CAAFQLGRGQANGGYTF	TGTGCCGCCTTCCAGCTTGGCAGGGGACAAGCCAATGGGGGCTACACCTTC
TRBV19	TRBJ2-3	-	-	CASNSRGSFLTDTQYF	TGTGCCAGTAACTCCCGGGGGTCTTTTTTGACAGATACGCAGTATTTT
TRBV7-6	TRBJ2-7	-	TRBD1	CASSSTGQGYEQYF	TGTGCCAGCAGCTCGACGGGACAGGGCTACGAGCAGTACTTC